Following are 15 T cell receptor beta chains from one sample sequenced in a study of blood T cell repertoires in COVID-19. TCRdb's copy holds only in-frame clones and misses some; the assay was immunoSEQ multiplex PCR. The repertoire holds about 350,000 clones, with roughly 90% as singletons. The specimen was PBMCs or T cells enriched from blood (not recorded which). The receptors derive from a woman in her thirties who had been exposed to COVID-19.

V usage is TRBV29-1 and J usage is TRBJ2-7, with a possible D match to TRBD2 (7 bases). The CDR3 is 15 residues long. The germline gives CDR1 SQVTM, CDR2 ANQGSEA. With 4 bases removed from V and 1 base from J, the gap between germline ends came to 17 bases. CDR3: CSVVGGGSASYEQYF. In nucleotides, the CDR3 is TGCAGCGTTGTGGGGGGGGGCTCCGCTTCCTACGAGCAGTACTTC.

The chain's CDR3 is CASSLEADPGNSPLHF. CDR3 coding DNA: TGTGCCAGCAGCTTAGAGGCGGATCCGGGGAATTCACCCCTCCACTTT. The rearrangement joins TRBV7-2 to TRBJ1-6; no clear D gene. The length of the CDR3 is 16 residues. Trimming shortened V by 1 base and J by 7 bases, and 14 bases separated the two germline ends. CDR1 and CDR2 (germline): SGHTA, FQGNSA.

The chain has TRBV28 and TRBJ1-1; perhaps TRBD1 as D (5 bases). V lost 6 bases, J lost 7 bases, and 12 bases lay in between. Germline V gives CDR1 MDHEN, CDR2 SYDVKM. This CDR3 comprises 12 residues. As DNA, the CDR3 is TGTGCCAGCAGGCCAAGGGGTAATGAAGCTTTCTTT. This gives the protein CASRPRGNEAFF.

The V and J genes are TRBV11-2 and TRBJ1-2, with TRBD1 identical over 7 bases. V trimming: 3 bases; J trimming: 3 bases; junction bases outside the gene matches: 16. In germline, CDR1 is SGHAT, CDR2 FQNNGV. There are 18 residues in the CDR3. CDR3 protein: CASSFIKGAPGEDYGYTF. Written as DNA, the CDR3 is TGTGCCAGCAGCTTTATAAAGGGGGCGCCCGGGGAGGACTATGGCTACACCTTC.

The chain couples TRBV2 to TRBJ2-1, with D uncertain. Germline CDR1 SNHLY, CDR2 FYNNEI. The CDR3 is 13 amino acids. Trimming took off 10 bases at V and 4 bases at J, with 14 bases between the two ends. CDR3 region: CATSRQSYNEQFF. CDR3 nucleotide sequence: TGTGCCACCAGCAGGCAGAGTTACAATGAGCAGTTCTTC.

The chain employs TRBV5-4 and TRBJ2-5, with D possibly matching TRBD1 (5 bases). V gave up 4 bases and J gave up 1 base, with 14 bases separating them. CDR1 and CDR2 (germline): SGHNT, YYREEE (reference sequence). CDR3 length equals 15 residues. CDR3 loop: CASSIGAGAQETQYF. As DNA, the CDR3 is TGTGCCAGCAGCATTGGGGCAGGAGCCCAAGAGACCCAGTACTTC.

The chain uses TRBV5-6 and TRBJ1-5; no firm D call. There are 15 residues in the CDR3. The V gene's germline CDR1 is SGHDT and CDR2 YYEEEE. V lost 0 bases and J 3 bases, leaving 10 bases between the germline ends. CDR3 residues: CASSLVGGPNQPQHF. For the CDR3, the DNA is TGTGCCAGCAGCTTGGTTGGAGGGCCCAATCAGCCCCAGCATTTT.

The chain joins TRBV10-2 to TRBJ1-3; TRBD1 is a possible D gene (5 bases). The germline V gene has CDR1 WSHSY and CDR2 SAAADI. V lost 2 bases, J lost 0 bases, and 8 bases lay in between. This CDR3 is 15 amino acids long. This chain's CDR3 is CASSEDSSSGNTIYF. The CDR3 nucleotides are TGCGCCAGCAGTGAGGACAGCTCCTCTGGAAACACCATATATTTT.

The chain employs TRBV11-2 and TRBJ2-7; 7 nucleotides align to TRBD2. Trimming took 1 base from V and 3 from J; bases not matched to a gene: 6. Germline V gene sequence: CDR1 SGHAT, CDR2 FQNNGV. The CDR3 is 15 amino acids. The CDR3 sequence: CASSLGGWTSYEQYF. DNA for the CDR3: TGTGCCAGCAGCTTAGGAGGCTGGACTAGCTACGAGCAGTACTTC.

The gene calls are TRBV7-6 and TRBJ2-7; 11 bases map to TRBD1. J was trimmed by 0 bases and V by 5 bases; bases with no gene match: 3. CDR1 is SGHVS, CDR2 FNYEAQ, per germline. This CDR3 contains 15 residues. The CDR3 nucleotides read TGTGCCAGCAGCGTCGGGACAGGGGGCTCCTACGAGCAGTACTTC. Protein product: CASSVGTGGSYEQYF.

The genes are TRBV5-1 and TRBJ1-1, with D unclear. The CDR3 covers 11 residues. Per the germline V gene, CDR1 is SGHRS and CDR2 is YFSETQ. V shed 3 bases and J shed 7 bases, with 7 bases lying between them. The CDR3 DNA follows: TGCGCCAGCAGCTCTGGCCTTGAAGCTTTCTTT. Protein product: CASSSGLEAFF.

This clone was counted a single time. The junction shows a germline mismatch at one end, possibly a read error. This rearrangement joins TRBV7-3 to TRBJ2-3; D is possibly TRBD1 (6 bases). Germline V gene lookup returns CDR1 SGHTA and CDR2 FQGTGA. This CDR3 comprises 15 residues. Written as DNA, the CDR3 is TGTGCCAGCACCTTACAGGGCGAATTAACAGATACGCAGTATTTT. Its protein is CASTLQGELTDTQYF.

The DNA for the CDR3 is TGTGCCAGCAGCCGCGGGACAGGACCCGACAATGGCTACACCTTC. This translates into CASSRGTGPDNGYTF. The genes are TRBV7-2 and TRBJ1-2; 8 bases are a match to TRBD1. The CDR3 runs 15 residues. Unmatched junction bases numbered 11, after V lost 5 bases and J lost 6 bases. Germline V gene data show CDR1 as SGHTA and CDR2 as FQGNSA.

This chain connects TRBV5-1 to TRBJ1-2; D is unclear. V shed 0 bases and J shed 6 bases, with 9 bases lying between them. The CDR3 is 13 amino acids. CDR1 is SGHRS and CDR2 is YFSETQ in the germline V gene. CDR3 in DNA: TGCGCCAGCAGCTTGGGCCACCTACATGGCTACACCTTC. This sequence encodes CASSLGHLHGYTF.

The V and J genes are TRBV7-9 and TRBJ1-1; 9 bases are a match to TRBD1. V lost 5 bases, J lost 5 bases, and 6 bases stayed unmatched. CDR1 SEHNR and CDR2 FQNEAQ come from the germline V gene (reference sequence). This CDR3 comprises 14 residues. The CDR3 DNA follows: TGTGCCAGCAGCCCCCGGACAGGGGAAACTGAAGCTTTCTTT. Its protein product is CASSPRTGETEAFF.